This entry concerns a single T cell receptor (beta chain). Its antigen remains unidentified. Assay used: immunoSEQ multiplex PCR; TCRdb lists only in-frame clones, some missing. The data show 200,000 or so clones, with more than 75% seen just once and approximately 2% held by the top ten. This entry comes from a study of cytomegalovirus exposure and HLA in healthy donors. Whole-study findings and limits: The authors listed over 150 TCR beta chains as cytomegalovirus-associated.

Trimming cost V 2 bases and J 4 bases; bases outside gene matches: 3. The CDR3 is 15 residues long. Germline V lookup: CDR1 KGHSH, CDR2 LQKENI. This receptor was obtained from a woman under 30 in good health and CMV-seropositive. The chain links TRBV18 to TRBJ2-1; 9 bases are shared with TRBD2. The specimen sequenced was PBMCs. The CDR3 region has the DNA TGTGCCAGCTCACCAACGACTAGCGGTTACAATGAGCAGTTCTTC. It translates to CASSPTTSGYNEQFF.